The 9 T cell receptor beta chains listed next were all sequenced from one sample in a study of Graves' ophthalmopathy and Graves' hyperthyroidism. Investigators amplified TCR beta CDR3 regions from RNA transcripts. Second-round multiplex PCR followed a first-round RT-PCR using HTBI primers. Via MiXCR, TCRdb re-called the multiplex PCR reads, giving one row per CDR3 protein. The sample includes about 600,000 distinct CDR3 sequences, 35% to 45% of them seen just once. The sample was peripheral blood or thyroid tissue (not recorded which). These receptors came from an adult man with Graves' hyperthyroidism.

The chain couples TRBV24-1 to TRBJ1-6; the match to TRBD1 covers 8 bases. Trimming cost V 7 bases and J 7 bases; bases outside gene matches: 8. Germline CDR1 reads KGHDR; CDR2 reads SFDVKD. CDR3 length equals 15 residues. The CDR3 reads CATSSMDRVNSPLHF. CDR3 in DNA: TGTGCCACCAGCAGTATGGACAGGGTGAATTCACCCCTCCACTTT.

About this clonotype itself: A single base separates this from a much larger clone, so it may be a read error. The V call is TRBV12-3 or TRBV12-4, the J call TRBJ1-3; 7 positions match TRBD1. The CDR3 contains 15 residues. The CDR3 protein is CVSSLSQTGLNTIYF. In DNA form, the CDR3 reads TGTGTCAGCAGTTTATCGCAGACAGGGCTAAACACCATATATTTT.

Ten or more counts support this clonotype. This sequence joins TRBV19 and TRBJ1-5; TRBD1 aligns across 7 bases. The germline V gene encodes CDR1 LNHDA and CDR2 SQIVND (reference sequence). The CDR3 consists of 16 residues. V was clipped by 2 bases and J by 0 bases; unmatched bases: 4. The CDR3 spells CASSIQQGTSNQPQHF. The CDR3 nucleotides are TGTGCCAGTAGTATACAACAGGGGACTAGCAATCAGCCCCAGCATTTT.

This clonotype was seen more than once but under ten times. The CDR3 is CASGWAPGQGTYEQYF. Here the CDR3 DNA reads TGTGCTAGTGGTTGGGCTCCGGGACAGGGGACTTACGAGCAGTACTTC. This chain links TRBV12-5 with TRBJ2-7; 10 nucleotides align to TRBD1. This CDR3 comprises 16 residues. J gave up 4 bases and V 4 bases, and 10 bases lay outside the gene matches. Per germline, CDR1 LGHNT and CDR2 FRNRAP.

This clonotype was seen repeatedly, ten times or more. This chain links TRBV27 with TRBJ1-5, with D unclear. V lost 2 bases and J lost 0, with 8 bases in between. This CDR3 contains 15 residues. CDR1 MNHEY and CDR2 SMNVEV come from the germline V gene (reference sequence). The CDR3 is CASSLRPFSNQPQHF. CDR3 DNA: TGTGCCAGCAGTTTACGTCCGTTTAGCAATCAGCCCCAGCATTTT.

This clonotype was counted at least ten times. The chain combines TRBV4-1 with TRBJ1-1; D call uncertain. This CDR3 has 15 residues. Trimming took 0 bases from V and 2 from J, leaving 10 bases between them. CDR1 and CDR2 (germline): MGHRA, YSYEKL. Here the CDR3 DNA reads TGCGCCAGCAGCCAAGATCCCGACACCAACACTGAAGCTTTCTTT. Translating gives CASSQDPDTNTEAFF.

This clonotype has just one count. The V gene is TRBV7-9, the J gene TRBJ2-5; D is unclear. CDR1 and CDR2 from the germline V gene are SEHNR and FQNEAQ (reference sequence). The CDR3 consists of 13 residues. V lost 5 bases to trimming and J lost 3 bases, with 10 bases between them. The CDR3: CASSPIGEETQYF. CDR3 DNA: TGTGCCAGCAGCCCCATCGGTGAAGAGACCCAGTACTTC.

This clonotype has a count of ten or more. J is TRBJ2-7 and V is TRBV4-2; a weak D match, TRBD2 (6 bases). V lost 2 bases to trimming and J lost 5 bases, with 13 bases between them. CDR1 and CDR2 from the germline V gene are LGHNA and YNFKEQ. This CDR3 spans 14 amino acids. CDR3 region: CASSQRLGVNEQYF. CDR3 nucleotide sequence: TGTGCCAGCAGCCAACGACTAGGTGTCAACGAGCAGTACTTC.

The genes are TRBV15 and TRBJ2-7; 8 bases line up with TRBD2. This CDR3 region has 17 residues. Germline CDR1 is LNHNV and CDR2 is YYDKDF (reference sequence). Unmatched junction bases numbered 18, after V lost 4 bases and J lost 7 bases. The CDR3, as DNA: TGTGCCACCAGCACCTACCCTCTTAGCGGGACGAAGGGTGAGCAGTACTTC. This gives the protein CATSTYPLSGTKGEQYF.